The 17 T cell receptor beta chains below were found in one sample sequenced in a study of blood T cell repertoires in COVID-19. Using immunoSEQ multiplex PCR, the repertoire was profiled, and TCRdb retains in-frame clones only, with some absent. The table records under 150,000 clones, 85% of them present only once. Sequenced input: peripheral blood. The receptors were gathered from a human donor in a cohort sampled during active COVID-19.

In this sample, this clone turned up once. The chain uses TRBV6-5 and TRBJ2-3; the D is unclear. Germline V gene lookup returns CDR1 MNHEY and CDR2 SVGAGI. Trimming pared 7 bases from V and 2 bases from J, leaving 4 bases between. The CDR3 covers 11 residues. The CDR3 region is CASKLTDTQYF. The CDR3 coding sequence is TGTGCCAGCAAACTCACAGATACGCAGTATTTT.

The chain recombines TRBV15 with TRBJ1-5; TRBD1 might be the D (6 bases). In germline, CDR1 is LNHNV, CDR2 YYDKDF (reference sequence). V dropped 0 bases and J dropped 2 bases, with 17 bases sitting between them. CDR3 length: 18 residues. CDR3 DNA sequence: TGTGCCACCAGCAGAGATTCTAATACAGGGAGCGGCAATCAGCCCCAGCATTTT. Amino acid sequence: CATSRDSNTGSGNQPQHF.

In DNA form, the CDR3 reads TGTGCCAGCAGCCAAGGAGGGCGTGACACTGAAGCTTTCTTT. Translated: CASSQGGRDTEAFF. The genes are TRBV11-3 and TRBJ1-1; D is unresolved. This CDR3 contains 14 residues. The V end lost 5 bases, the J end lost 3 bases, and 13 bases lay between the germline ends. Germline CDR1 and CDR2: SGHNT and YENEEA.

This sequence joins TRBV27 and TRBJ2-3; D uncertain. The V end was cut by 5 bases, the J end by 0 bases, with 15 bases between. CDR3 length: 16 residues. Germline values: CDR1 MNHEY, CDR2 SMNVEV (reference sequence). The CDR3: CASSPPFGQSTDTQYF. In nucleotides, the CDR3 is TGTGCCAGCAGTCCCCCCTTTGGTCAGAGCACAGATACGCAGTATTTT.

The chain has TRBV4-1 and TRBJ1-1; D is unresolved. Germline CDR1 MGHRA, CDR2 YSYEKL. The CDR3 length is 16 residues. Trimming took off 3 bases at V and 2 bases at J, with 16 bases between the two ends. The CDR3 loop reads CASSQSRSTPNTEAFF. CDR3 nucleotide sequence: TGCGCCAGCAGCCAGAGTAGGTCGACACCAAACACTGAAGCTTTCTTT.

The chain links TRBV28 to TRBJ2-2; TRBD2 might be the D (5 bases). This CDR3 has 14 amino acids. V gave up 5 bases and J gave up 2 bases, with 9 bases separating them. The germline gives CDR1 MDHEN, CDR2 SYDVKM. The chain's CDR3 is CASSKSGNTGELFF. CDR3 coding DNA: TGTGCCAGCAGTAAGAGCGGTAACACCGGGGAGCTGTTTTTT.

The chain employs TRBV7-6 and TRBJ2-7; 7 bases are a match to TRBD2. Losses at the gene ends were 5 bases for V and 4 bases for J; bases not matched to a gene: 11. The CDR3 runs to 15 residues. Per germline, CDR1 SGHVS and CDR2 FNYEAQ. Here the CDR3 reads CASSPRTKGGYEQYF. The DNA for the CDR3 is TGTGCCAGCAGCCCCCGGACTAAGGGAGGGTACGAGCAGTACTTC.

The chain is built from TRBV4-1 and TRBJ2-7; D uncertain. This CDR3 spans 13 amino acids. The germline V gene has CDR1 MGHRA and CDR2 YSYEKL. V lost 2 bases and J lost 3, with 8 bases in between. The CDR3 sequence is CASSQSASYEQYF. CDR3 DNA: TGCGCCAGCAGCCAATCAGCGAGCTACGAGCAGTACTTC.

The rearrangement links TRBV28 to TRBJ1-6, with 8 bases that match TRBD1. This CDR3 is built from 15 residues. Unmatched junction bases numbered 4, after V lost 5 bases and J lost 4 bases. Germline loops: CDR1 MDHEN, CDR2 SYDVKM. The CDR3 coding sequence is TGTGCCAGCAGTCTCCGGGACAGGTATAATTCACCCCTCCACTTT. This codes for CASSLRDRYNSPLHF.

This clone was counted a single time. This chain uses TRBV7-3 with TRBJ2-1; D is unresolved. The CDR3 runs to 15 residues. Trimming removed 2 bases from V and 9 bases from J, with 17 bases in between. Germline V gene sequence: CDR1 SGHTA, CDR2 FQGTGA. The CDR3 nucleotides are TGTGCCAGCAGCTTATATTCAACAGACCCACCTGAGCAGTTCTTC. Its protein is CASSLYSTDPPEQFF.

On this clone itself: Within the sample, other DNA sequences also encode this same CDR3. The J gene is TRBJ1-2, the V gene TRBV5-1, with D maybe TRBD1 (6 bases). The V end lost 2 bases, the J end lost 1 base, and 6 bases lay between the germline ends. In germline, CDR1 is SGHRS, CDR2 YFSETQ. The CDR3 spans 13 residues. CDR3 nucleotides: TGCGCCAGCAGCTTACAGGGTAACTATGGCTACACCTTC. The encoded protein is CASSLQGNYGYTF.

The chain uses TRBV7-2 and TRBJ2-4; no clear D gene. The CDR3 consists of 14 residues. V was pared by 5 bases and J by 7 bases, with 15 bases between. Germline-derived CDR1 and CDR2 are SGHTA and FQGNSA. The CDR3 is CASSPQADGNIQYF. The CDR3, as DNA: TGTGCCAGCAGCCCCCAGGCCGACGGCAACATTCAGTACTTC.

V gene TRBV7-3 combines with J gene TRBJ1-1, with TRBD1 matching 7 bases. CDR3 length: 14 amino acids. Unmatched junction bases numbered 2, after V lost 3 bases and J lost 1 base. CDR1 and CDR2 from the germline V gene are SGHTA and FQGTGA. The CDR3 loop reads CASSLEGANTEAFF. In DNA, the CDR3 is TGTGCCAGCAGCTTGGAGGGGGCGAACACTGAAGCTTTCTTT.

This clone appeared a few times. This chain uses TRBV4-1 with TRBJ2-1; the match to TRBD2 covers 7 bases. The CDR3 sequence is 17 residues long. The junction had 11 bases not matched to a gene; V was cut back by 0 bases and J by 6 bases. Germline CDR1 and CDR2: MGHRA and YSYEKL. Here the CDR3 reads CASSQDILVAGGNEQFF. In nucleotides, the CDR3 is TGCGCCAGCAGCCAAGATATCCTGGTAGCGGGTGGCAATGAGCAGTTCTTC.

The chain has TRBV6-2 or TRBV6-3 and TRBJ1-3; D gene uncertain. V gave up 5 bases and J gave up 2 bases, with 10 bases separating them. The CDR3 spans 14 residues. The germline V gene encodes CDR1 MNHEY and CDR2 SVGEGT. In nucleotides, the CDR3 is TGTGCCAGCAGTATCGCGGGGACTGGAAACACCATATATTTT. Its translation: CASSIAGTGNTIYF.

V is TRBV6-4 and J is TRBJ1-2, with 10 bases identical to TRBD1. Germline V gene sequence: CDR1 MRHNA, CDR2 SNTAGT. Losses at the gene ends were 4 bases for V and 3 bases for J; bases not matched to a gene: 14. The CDR3 spans 18 residues. CDR3 region: CASSATGQGLLLYYGYTF. The DNA of the CDR3 is TGTGCCAGCAGTGCCACGGGACAGGGGTTATTGCTCTACTATGGCTACACCTTC.

V usage is TRBV30 and J usage is TRBJ2-1; 8 positions match TRBD2. The CDR3 covers 13 residues. Germline CDR1 GTSNPN, CDR2 SVGIG (reference sequence). The trim removed 0 bases at V and 8 bases at J, leaving 3 bases unmatched. CDR3 sequence (DNA): TGTGCCTGGAGTGTGGGGACTAGAGATGAGCAGTTCTTC. Amino acid sequence: CAWSVGTRDEQFF.